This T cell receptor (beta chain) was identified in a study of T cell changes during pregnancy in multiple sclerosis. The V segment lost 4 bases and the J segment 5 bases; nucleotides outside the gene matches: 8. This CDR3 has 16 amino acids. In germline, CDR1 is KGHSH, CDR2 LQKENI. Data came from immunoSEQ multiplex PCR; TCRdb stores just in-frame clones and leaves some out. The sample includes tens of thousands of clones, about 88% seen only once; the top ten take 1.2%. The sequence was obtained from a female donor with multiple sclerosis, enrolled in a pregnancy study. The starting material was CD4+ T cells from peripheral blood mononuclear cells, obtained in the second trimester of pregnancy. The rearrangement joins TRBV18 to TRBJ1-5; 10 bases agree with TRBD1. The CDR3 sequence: CASSRLAGTGDQPQHF. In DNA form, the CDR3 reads TGTGCCAGCTCACGTCTAGCCGGGACAGGGGATCAGCCCCAGCATTTT.